The present T cell receptor (beta chain) was sequenced within a study of T-cell reconstitution after alpha-beta-depleted transplantation in children. Germline V gene data show CDR1 as SGHRS and CDR2 as YFSETQ. This CDR3 is 15 amino acids long. Trimming removed 4 bases at V and 9 bases at J, with 17 bases between. This clonotype was counted many times. For TCRbeta, the library was prepared with unique molecular identifiers. TCRdb called the PCR reads again in MiXCR, with one record for every CDR3 protein. This sample has roughly 590,000 distinct CDR3 sequences, with roughly 17% found just once. V usage is TRBV5-1 and J usage is TRBJ1-6, with D hard to call. This sequence originates from a human donor who donated a stem cell graft to a child with acute myeloid leukemia. The source was PBMCs from the stem cell graft donor, collected from the stem cell graft. CDR3 region: CASSISSRESSPLHF. In DNA, the CDR3 is TGCGCCAGCAGCATATCCTCAAGGGAGAGTTCACCCCTCCACTTT.